The sequence of this T cell receptor beta chain was determined in a study of shared clonotypes between healthy human individuals. General study findings and limits: Among donors, clonotype sharing was expected to be affected by sequencing depth.

The repertoire was sequenced with immunoSEQ multiplex PCR; TCRdb's copy has only in-frame clones and lacks some. The repertoire holds millions of clones, with over 85% as singletons. This CDR3 is 15 amino acids long. Germline lookup yields CDR1 SGHTA and CDR2 FQGNSA. The germline V and J ends were trimmed by 2 bases and 5 bases, with 12 bases remaining between them. On this clone: What it recognizes is unknown.

This receptor was taken from a man in his late teens or twenties in good health. The chain combines TRBV7-2 with TRBJ1-4; D may be TRBD1 (5 bases). The sample was naive CD4+ T cells sorted from blood. Subset defined: CD45RA+ positively selected. Written as DNA, the CDR3 is TGTGCCAGCAGCTTATTCACCGGGGCCAATGAAAAACTGTTTTTT. It codes for CASSLFTGANEKLFF.